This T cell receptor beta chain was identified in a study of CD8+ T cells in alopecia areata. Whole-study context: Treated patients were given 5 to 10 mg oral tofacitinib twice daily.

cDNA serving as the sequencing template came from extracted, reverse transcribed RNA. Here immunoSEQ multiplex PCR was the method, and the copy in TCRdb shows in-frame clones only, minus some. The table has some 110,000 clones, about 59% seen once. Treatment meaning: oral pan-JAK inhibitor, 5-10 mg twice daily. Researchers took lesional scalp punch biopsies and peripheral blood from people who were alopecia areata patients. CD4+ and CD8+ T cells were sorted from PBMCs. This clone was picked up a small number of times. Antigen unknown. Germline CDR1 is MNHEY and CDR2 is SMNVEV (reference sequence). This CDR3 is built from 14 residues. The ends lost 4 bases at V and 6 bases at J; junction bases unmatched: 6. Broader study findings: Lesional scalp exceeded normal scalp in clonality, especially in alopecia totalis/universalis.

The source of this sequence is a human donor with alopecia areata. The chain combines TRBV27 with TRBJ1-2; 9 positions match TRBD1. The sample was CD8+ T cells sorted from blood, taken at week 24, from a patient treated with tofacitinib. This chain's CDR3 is CASSSTGQGNGYTF. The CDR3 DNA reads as TGTGCCAGCAGTTCCACCGGACAGGGGAATGGCTACACCTTC.